The 29 T cell receptor beta chains below all came from one sample that was sequenced in a study of T cells after yellow fever vaccination. TCRdb reanalysed the 5' RACE reads using MiXCR and keeps one entry per CDR3 protein. The sample consists of fewer than 35,000 distinct CDR3 sequences, over 9.5% of them appearing once. The material was PBMCs, either bulk or a sorted T-cell subset (CD4+, CD8+, memory, or dextramer-sorted; not recorded which), obtained more than 14 days after the first yellow fever vaccination. These receptors were collected from a man in his late teens or twenties who received the YFV17D yellow fever vaccine.

This clonotype was detected ten times or more. This sequence joins TRBV5-4 and TRBJ2-3, with D possibly called TRBD1 or TRBD2 (6 bases each). The CDR3 totals 16 residues. Germline CDR1 is SGHNT and CDR2 is YYREEE (reference sequence). Trimming removed 3 bases at V and 4 bases at J, with 18 bases between. This chain's CDR3 is CASSSGGGRSADTQYF. Written as DNA, the CDR3 is TGTGCCAGCAGCTCAGGAGGGGGAAGGTCTGCAGATACGCAGTATTTT.

There are many counts of this clonotype. This chain joins TRBV6-2 or TRBV6-3 and TRBJ1-2; D may be TRBD1 (5 bases). CDR3 length equals 12 residues. The V end lost 3 bases, the J end lost 9 bases, and 11 bases lay between the germline ends. Germline CDR1 is MNHEY and CDR2 is SVGEGT. The CDR3 sequence: CASSYQRTRYTF. In DNA form, the CDR3 reads TGTGCCAGCAGTTATCAAAGGACACGCTACACCTTC.

This clonotype was recorded many times. The V and J genes are TRBV7-3 and TRBJ2-2; 8 nucleotides match TRBD2. CDR3 size: 15 residues. Germline CDR1 SGHTA, CDR2 FQGTGA. V shed 2 bases, J shed 7 bases, and the junction held 6 bases outside the gene matches. The CDR3 DNA reads TGTGCCAGCAGCTTACTCGGGGGGGCTATCGGGGAGCTGTTTTTT. Protein product: CASSLLGGAIGELFF.

This clonotype is deemed medium-sized. The chain carries TRBV5-1 and TRBJ2-2; D possibly corresponds to TRBD1 (6 bases). The CDR3 loop spans 16 amino acids. CDR1 is SGHRS, CDR2 YFSETQ, per germline. Trimming pared 1 base from V and 4 bases from J, leaving 14 bases between. The CDR3 DNA reads TGCGCCAGCAGCTTGCTCCAGGGGTCAATCACCGGGGAGCTGTTTTTT. Amino acids: CASSLLQGSITGELFF.

This clonotype was picked up many times. The chain employs TRBV20-1 and TRBJ2-7; D is unresolved. The V and J ends lost 7 bases and 3 bases respectively, with 19 bases between them. Looked up from germline, CDR1 is DFQATT and CDR2 is SNEGSKA (reference sequence). The CDR3 sequence is 14 residues long. The CDR3 nucleotides read TGCAGTGTTAAACCCTCGGGTCAGAACTACGAGCAGTACTTC. Translation gives CSVKPSGQNYEQYF.

This clonotype was picked up many times. This chain uses TRBV7-2 with TRBJ1-5; possibly TRBD1 for D (5 bases). Germline CDR1 and CDR2: SGHTA and FQGNSA. V shed 1 base and J shed 1 base, with 11 bases lying between them. CDR3 length equals 16 residues. The CDR3 DNA follows: TGTGCCAGCAGCTTAGGGGGCCCTGGAAGCAATCAGCCCCAGCATTTT. This encodes CASSLGGPGSNQPQHF.

This rearrangement joins TRBV5-3 to TRBJ2-3; 7 nucleotides agree with TRBD2. TRBV5-3 is an open reading frame whose function is uncertain. With 8 bases clipped from V and 4 bases from J, the junction kept 16 bases outside the gene matches. The CDR3 runs to 16 residues. This CDR3 is CARGRGVLRDSDTQYF. Here the CDR3 DNA reads TGTGCCAGGGGCCGGGGGGTCCTACGGGACTCAGATACGCAGTATTTT.

In this sample, this clonotype turned up many times. The V call is TRBV28, the J call TRBJ2-4; a weak D match, TRBD2 (5 bases). The CDR3 spans 18 residues. CDR1 is MDHEN, CDR2 SYDVKM, per germline. With 2 bases removed from V and 0 bases from J, the gap between germline ends came to 17 bases. The DNA for the CDR3 is TGTGCCAGCAGTTTAATCCCGGGAACCACTCTAGCCAAAAACATTCAGTACTTC. This gives the protein CASSLIPGTTLAKNIQYF.

This clonotype occurred many times. This sequence joins TRBV18 and TRBJ2-3, with D perhaps TRBD2 (5 bases). Trimming took 3 bases from V and 4 from J, leaving 11 bases between them. CDR1 and CDR2 (germline): KGHSH, LQKENI. The CDR3 runs 14 residues. The CDR3 here is CASSPGGGPDTQYF. Here the CDR3 DNA reads TGTGCCAGCTCACCTGGAGGCGGGCCAGATACGCAGTATTTT.

This clonotype was detected many times. Germline and junction disagree at one end, which may indicate a read error. The J gene is TRBJ1-1, the V gene TRBV12-3 or TRBV12-4; no firm D call. The CDR3 totals 11 residues. The chain's CDR3 is CASSLGTEAFF. CDR3 nucleotide sequence: TGCGCCAGCAGCTTAGGCACTGAAGCTTTCTTT.

This clonotype was counted at least ten times. The chain joins TRBV4-3 to TRBJ1-4, with D maybe TRBD1 (6 bases). Germline V gene data show CDR1 as LGHNA and CDR2 as YSLEER. V was clipped by 5 bases and J by 8 bases, with 24 bases between them. This CDR3 region has 17 residues. The chain's CDR3 is CASSWNTGGKPWEKLFF. The CDR3 DNA reads as TGCGCCAGCAGCTGGAACACCGGGGGCAAACCGTGGGAAAAACTGTTTTTT.

This clonotype was found many times. DNA for the CDR3: TGTGCCAGCACCATTAGCGGGGTCACAGATACGCAGTATTTT. Its translation: CASTISGVTDTQYF. The J gene is TRBJ2-3, the V gene TRBV12-3 or TRBV12-4; TRBD2 matches at 8 bases. The V and J ends lost 7 bases and 2 bases, in that order; junction bases with no gene match: 5. The CDR3 consists of 14 residues.

The table lists this clonotype with many counts. The gene calls are TRBV4-1 and TRBJ2-5; TRBD1 might be the D (6 bases). V shed 1 base and J shed 7 bases, with 16 bases lying between them. The CDR3 length is 15 residues. Germline V gene lookup returns CDR1 MGHRA and CDR2 YSYEKL. CDR3 in amino acids: CASSQVGAARVTQYF. The DNA of the CDR3 is TGCGCCAGCAGCCAAGTGGGGGCGGCAAGAGTGACCCAGTACTTC.

This clonotype has at least ten counts. This chain connects TRBV3-1 to TRBJ2-4; 7 bases align to TRBD2. V shed 0 bases and J 7 bases; nucleotides not matched to a gene: 6. CDR1 and CDR2 (germline): LGHDT, YNNKEL (reference sequence). The CDR3 contains 15 residues. The CDR3 bases are TGTGCCAGCAGCCAAGACAGCGGGATAGGGAACATTCAGTACTTC. Translation: CASSQDSGIGNIQYF. The complete variable domain, with remaining parts taken from reference TRBV3-1 and TRBJ2-4, reads DTAVSQTPKYLVTQMGNDKSIKCEQNLGHDTMYWYKQDSKKFLKIMFSYNNKELIINETVPNRFSPKSPDKAHLNLHINSLELGDSAVYFCASSQDSGIGNIQYFGAGTRLSVL.

In this sample, this clonotype turned up many times. This chain connects TRBV4-1 to TRBJ2-3; TRBD1 matches at 10 bases. Trimming removed 6 bases from V and 3 bases from J; junction bases left unmatched: 3. Germline CDR1 reads MGHRA; CDR2 reads YSYEKL. The CDR3 has 14 amino acids. CDR3 loop: CASRDRGLTDTQYF. The CDR3 nucleotides are TGCGCCAGCAGGGACAGGGGGTTGACAGATACGCAGTATTTT.

In this sample, this clonotype turned up many times. V and J are TRBV4-3 and TRBJ1-2; D is unresolved. CDR1 and CDR2 from the germline V gene are LGHNA and YSLEER. The ends were cut back, 1 base at V and 5 bases at J, with 8 bases in the middle. The CDR3 contains 13 residues. The CDR3 loop is CASSQGSAYGYTF. CDR3 coding DNA: TGCGCCAGCAGCCAAGGGTCAGCGTATGGCTACACCTTC.

This clonotype was recorded at least ten times. The chain employs TRBV6-5 and TRBJ2-7; TRBD2 is a possible D gene (5 bases). Looked up from germline, CDR1 is MNHEY and CDR2 is SVGAGI. The CDR3 spans 19 residues. With 6 bases removed from V and 2 bases from J, the gap between germline ends came to 29 bases. CDR3 amino acids: CASSLVRAAWRNGAYEQYV. The DNA of the CDR3 is TGTGCCAGCAGCCTAGTTCGTGCCGCGTGGAGGAACGGCGCCTACGAGCAGTACGTC.

This clonotype qualifies as medium-sized. The chain carries TRBV29-1 and TRBJ2-7, with D unclear. Trimming cost V 1 base and J 0 bases, with 7 bases left between them. CDR1 and CDR2 from the germline V gene are SQVTM and ANQGSEA. The CDR3 has 13 amino acids. Here the CDR3 DNA reads TGCAGCGTTGAAGGTGGGGTCTCCTACGAGCAGTACTTC. This encodes CSVEGGVSYEQYF.

Ten or more counts support this clonotype. The chain links TRBV10-3 to TRBJ2-2, with D hard to call. V lost 2 bases and J lost 0, with 7 bases in between. The CDR3 covers 15 residues. The germline V gene encodes CDR1 ENHRY and CDR2 SYGVKD. This chain's CDR3 is CAISEMTTNTGELFF. CDR3 bases: TGTGCCATCAGTGAGATGACAACGAACACCGGGGAGCTGTTTTTT.

There are many counts of this clonotype. This rearrangement joins TRBV7-2 to TRBJ2-1, with D unclear. CDR1 is SGHTA, CDR2 FQGNSA, per germline. The length of the CDR3 is 12 residues. V dropped 3 bases and J dropped 7 bases, with 7 bases sitting between them. The CDR3 coding sequence is TGTGCCAGCAGCTTTTGGGGTAATGAGCAGTTCTTC. The encoded protein is CASSFWGNEQFF.

The chain uses TRBV18 and TRBJ1-5, with D unclear. This CDR3 spans 14 amino acids. Germline V gives CDR1 KGHSH, CDR2 LQKENI. V was cut by 2 bases and J by 3 bases, with 8 bases left in between. Written as DNA, the CDR3 is TGTGCCAGCTCACCATCAACAGCCAATCAGCCCCAGCATTTT. It encodes CASSPSTANQPQHF.

This clonotype was counted many times. The chain uses TRBV12-3 or TRBV12-4 and TRBJ2-3; D is perhaps TRBD1 (5 bases). This CDR3 contains 13 residues. Trimming shortened V by 3 bases and J by 3 bases, and 7 bases separated the two germline ends. The CDR3 loop reads CASSFQGTDTQYF. The CDR3 bases are TGTGCCAGCAGTTTCCAGGGAACAGATACGCAGTATTTT.

This clonotype has at least ten counts. This chain links TRBV30 with TRBJ2-5, with 13 bases matching TRBD2. V shed 5 bases, J shed 5 bases, and the junction held 8 bases outside the gene matches. Germline V gene data show CDR1 as GTSNPN and CDR2 as SVGIG (reference sequence). The CDR3 runs to 15 residues. The CDR3 nucleotides are TGTGCCTGGGACACTAGCGGGGGGGCATTGGAGACCCAGTACTTC. This codes for CAWDTSGGALETQYF.

This clonotype was seen at least ten times. The chain recombines TRBV4-3 with TRBJ1-1; a weak D match, TRBD1 (6 bases). The CDR3 is 19 amino acids. Germline V lookup: CDR1 LGHNA, CDR2 YSLEER. Trimming shortened V by 0 bases and J by 5 bases, and 25 bases separated the two germline ends. The CDR3 DNA is TGCGCCAGCAGCCAAGATTTGAGTAGTTCGGGGGGGGCCCGGACTGAAGCTTTCTTT. This encodes CASSQDLSSSGGARTEAFF.

This clonotype was seen only once. This sequence may be a read error, since a much larger clone differs from it by one base. This chain joins TRBV7-9 and TRBJ1-5; D is unclear. V was pared by 4 bases and J by 0 bases, with 10 bases between. Germline V CDR1 and CDR2: SEHNR, FQNEAQ (reference sequence). The CDR3 spans 15 residues. CDR3 residues: CASSSAGHSNQPQHF. CDR3 DNA: TGTGCCAGCAGCTCTGCAGGCCATAGCAATCAGCCCCAGCATTTT.

This clonotype has a handful of counts. This sequence joins TRBV27 and TRBJ2-1; D is uncertain. CDR1 and CDR2 (germline): MNHEY, SMNVEV (reference sequence). Trimming removed 3 bases from V and 9 bases from J, with 12 bases in between. There are 13 residues in the CDR3. CDR3 residues: CASSFSGSGEQFF. CDR3 in DNA: TGTGCCAGCAGTTTCAGTGGTAGTGGTGAGCAGTTCTTC.

A note on this clonotype: The junction does not match germline at one end; this may be a read error. The chain combines TRBV5-1 with TRBJ2-1; TRBD1 matches 7 bases. In germline, CDR1 is SGHRS, CDR2 YFSETQ. The CDR3 runs to 17 residues. CDR3: CATSLLTGIGSYNEQFF. The CDR3 bases are TGCGCCACCAGCTTACTGACAGGGATAGGATCCTACAATGAGCAGTTCTTC.

This clonotype was detected ten times or more. This chain uses TRBV7-7 with TRBJ2-3; maybe TRBD1 (6 bases). CDR1 is SSHAT and CDR2 is FNYEAQ in the germline V gene (reference sequence). The ends were cut back, 5 bases at V and 2 bases at J, with 11 bases in the middle. The CDR3 sequence is 14 residues long. CDR3 coding DNA: TGTGCCAGCAGCCAGGACAGTATCACAGATACGCAGTATTTT. Translation: CASSQDSITDTQYF.

This clonotype was counted many times. The chain links TRBV7-2 to TRBJ1-5; possible D gene TRBD1, 5 bases. The V end lost 1 base, the J end lost 9 bases, and 10 bases lay between the germline ends. This CDR3 region has 13 residues. CDR1 is SGHTA and CDR2 is FQGNSA in the germline V gene. CDR3 sequence: CASSLGGVGPQHF. CDR3 DNA: TGTGCCAGCAGCTTAGGGGGGGTGGGGCCCCAGCATTTT.